This is a list of T cell receptor beta chains from one sample in a study of blood T cells in healthy people across ages. A single record per CDR3 protein comes from TCRdb applying MiXCR to the 5' RACE reads. Here the sample spans about 930,000 distinct CDR3 sequences, about 28% being singletons. The same data also contributed to another study, on T cells of mothers and their children.

Input material: blood. These receptors were obtained from a woman aged 40-49 years in good health. Each CDR3 is given with its conserved first and last residue. D genes are given only for firm matches. Clone size is stated in some rows and not others, as once, few, many or a class when expanded.

d_gene	v_gene	abundance	j_gene	CDR3nt	CDR3aa
TRBD1	TRBV20-1	-	TRBJ1-2	TGCAGTGCTCCCGACAGGGAGAGGGGCTACACCTTC	CSAPDRERGYTF
-	TRBV20-1	-	TRBJ2-5	TGCAGTGCTAGTAGAAGTCCTGCTGAGACCCAGTACTTC	CSASRSPAETQYF
-	TRBV27	-	TRBJ1-1	TGTGCCAGCAGTTTATCCCGAGGGGGGCGGGCCACTGAAGCTTTCTTT	CASSLSRGGRATEAFF
-	TRBV20-1	many	TRBJ2-1	TGCAGTGCTACCTTTGGGGCTGAGCAGTTCTTC	CSATFGAEQFF
TRBD1	TRBV5-1	-	TRBJ1-5	TGCGCCAGCAGCTTGGAGGGGGCGAGTCAGCCCCAGCATTTT	CASSLEGASQPQHF
-	TRBV12-3/TRBV12-4	-	TRBJ1-2	TGTGCCAGCAGCAAAGGGGGGGGAGAGGGGTATGGCTACACCTTC	CASSKGGGEGYGYTF
TRBD2	TRBV20-1	few	TRBJ2-4	TGCAGTGCTGGCGCTGGAGCGGGGAAAAACATTCAGTACTTC	CSAGAGAGKNIQYF
-	TRBV7-6	-	TRBJ2-1	TGTGCCAGCAGCTTTCCCGGGACCTCAATTTACAATGAGCAGTTCTTC	CASSFPGTSIYNEQFF
TRBD2	TRBV20-1	-	TRBJ2-3	TGCAGTGCTCCGGGAGGATGGGGTCACACAGATACGCAGTATTTT	CSAPGGWGHTDTQYF
-	TRBV28	-	TRBJ1-3	TGTGCCAGCAGGCTAGGGACTCTGGACCACACCATATATTTT	CASRLGTLDHTIYF
TRBD2	TRBV20-1	-	TRBJ2-7	TGCAGTGCTAGACGGGAGGCCCTCCTGAGAACCCAGTACTTC	CSARREALLRTQYF
TRBD1	TRBV20-1	many	TRBJ1-2	TGCAGTGCTAGAGATGGTGGAACAGGGGGCGGGAATGGCTACACCTTC	CSARDGGTGGGNGYTF
-	TRBV10-3	many	TRBJ2-7	TGTGCCATCAGTGAGGGGACGTACGAGCAGTACTTC	CAISEGTYEQYF
-	TRBV6-2/TRBV6-3	-	TRBJ2-2	TGTGCCAGCAGTCCGTATAGTACCGGGGAGCTGTTTTTT	CASSPYSTGELFF
-	TRBV7-9	many	TRBJ2-3	TGTGCCAGCCTCGAGGAGGGCTGGGATACGCAGTATTTT	CASLEEGWDTQYF
-	TRBV12-3/TRBV12-4	many	TRBJ2-1	TGTGCCAGCAGGCCAGGTTACAATGAGCAGTTCTTC	CASRPGYNEQFF
-	TRBV7-2	many	TRBJ2-3	TGTGCCAGCAGCCGTGGGATTAGCACAGATACGCAGTATTTT	CASSRGISTDTQYF
TRBD1	TRBV5-1	many	TRBJ2-6	TGCGCCAGCAGCCCCGACAGGGCGAGGGCCAACGTCCTGACTTTC	CASSPDRARANVLTF
-	TRBV7-9	many	TRBJ2-6	TGTGCCAGCAGCTTAGTTCCGGGAAGGTCTGGGGCCAACGTCCTGACTTTC	CASSLVPGRSGANVLTF
TRBD1	TRBV6-1	many	TRBJ2-7	TGTGCCAGCAGTGAGGGACAGAGTTTTTACGAGCAGTACTTC	CASSEGQSFYEQYF
-	TRBV28	many	TRBJ2-7	TGTGCCAGCAGTCCCCGGGGTGGGCAGTACTTC	CASSPRGGQYF
-	TRBV5-1	few	TRBJ1-2	TGCGCCAGCAGCTCCGGACCGCCGGTCCCTGGCTACACCTTC	CASSSGPPVPGYTF
TRBD2	TRBV5-1	once	TRBJ2-3	TGCGCCAGCAGCTTGCCGACGAGCGGGGGGGCCTCAGATACGCAGTATTTT	CASSLPTSGGASDTQYF
-	TRBV12-3/TRBV12-4	few	TRBJ1-2	TGTGCCAGCAGTTTAAGCGGGGACGTAATCTATGGCTACACCTTC	CASSLSGDVIYGYTF
-	TRBV28	-	TRBJ1-2	TGTGCCAGCAGTCCCCCTGGCGCAGACTCCTCTTACACCTTC	CASSPPGADSSYTF
TRBD1	TRBV4-1	few	TRBJ1-3	TGCGCCAGCAGCCCCGGACAGGGAAGAAACACCATATATTTT	CASSPGQGRNTIYF
TRBD1	TRBV14	few	TRBJ2-5	TGTGCCAGCAGCCAAAAGGGACAGGCCCAAGAGACCCAGTACTTC	CASSQKGQAQETQYF
TRBD2	TRBV10-3	many	TRBJ2-3	TGTGCCATCAGCAGCGGGGGCTCTACAGATACGCAGTATTTT	CAISSGGSTDTQYF
-	TRBV12-3/TRBV12-4	-	TRBJ2-1	TGTGCCAGCAGTTTTTCGGCGGCCCCGAGGTCCCATGAGCAGTTCTTC	CASSFSAAPRSHEQFF
TRBD1	TRBV10-3	-	TRBJ1-5	TGTGCCATCAGTGATCCCATACAGGGGGGATACAATCAGCCCCAGCATTTT	CAISDPIQGGYNQPQHF
-	TRBV7-2	few	TRBJ2-5	TGTGCCAGCAGCCCCCAAGGGACGTCTTGGGAGACCCAGTACTTC	CASSPQGTSWETQYF
TRBD1	TRBV11-1	-	TRBJ2-7	TGTGCCAGCAGCCCGACAGGGGGCGAAACCCACGAGCAGTACTTC	CASSPTGGETHEQYF
TRBD2	TRBV30	-	TRBJ2-1	TGTGCCTGGAGTGCGGGGGGTGGTGAGCAGTTCTTC	CAWSAGGGEQFF
-	TRBV7-9	few	TRBJ1-1	TGTGCCAGCAGCGTACAGAGCCTGAACACTGAAGCTTTCTTT	CASSVQSLNTEAFF
TRBD1	TRBV3-1	-	TRBJ1-1	TGTGCCAGCAGCCGTAACAGGGGGGTCACTGAAGCTTTCTTT	CASSRNRGVTEAFF
TRBD2	TRBV4-3	many	TRBJ2-5	TGCGCCAGCAGCCAAGCGTGGACTAGCGGGGGACAAGAGACCCAGTACTTC	CASSQAWTSGGQETQYF
-	TRBV7-2	-	TRBJ2-7	TGTGCCAGCAGCTTAGCGGAGGGATTCGAGCAGTACTTC	CASSLAEGFEQYF
-	TRBV6-2/TRBV6-3	-	TRBJ1-1	TGTGCCAGCAGGCTCAGGGGAGGCACTGAAGCTTTCTTT	CASRLRGGTEAFF
TRBD2	TRBV12-3/TRBV12-4	-	TRBJ2-3	TGTGCCAGCAGATCCTGGACTAGCGAGACAGATACGCAGTATTTT	CASRSWTSETDTQYF
-	TRBV7-2	few	TRBJ1-5	TGTGCCACCGGGACGTGGGATCAGCCCCAGCATTTT	CATGTWDQPQHF
-	TRBV10-3	few	TRBJ2-3	TGTGCCATCAGTGAGCAGCAAGATACGCAGTATTTT	CAISEQQDTQYF
TRBD1	TRBV27	-	TRBJ1-1	TGTGCCGGCAGTTTATCCGGGACAGGGGTGAACACTGAAGCTTTCTTT	CAGSLSGTGVNTEAFF
-	TRBV5-1	few	TRBJ1-1	TGCGCCAGCAGCCTCCTCTATTCAGGGACGGGCTGGAGCATCACTGAAGCTTTCTTT	CASSLLYSGTGWSITEAFF
-	TRBV27	once	TRBJ1-6	TGTGCCAGCATGGAGGGGCGCGGCGGGTTATCACCCCTCCACTTT	CASMEGRGGLSPLHF
-	TRBV5-5	-	TRBJ2-5	TGTGCCAGCAGCCATCGGACAGCCCAAGAGACCCAGTACTTC	CASSHRTAQETQYF
TRBD1	TRBV7-6	few	TRBJ2-3	TGTGCCAGCAGCTTACAGGGGGATGGCACAGATACGCAGTATTTT	CASSLQGDGTDTQYF
TRBD1	TRBV28	-	TRBJ2-1	TGTGCCAGCAAAGGGACAGGGGCCAATGAGCAGTTCTTC	CASKGTGANEQFF
-	TRBV7-6	few	TRBJ2-5	TGTGCCAGCAGCGACTCTAATGAGCAGTACTTC	CASSDSNEQYF